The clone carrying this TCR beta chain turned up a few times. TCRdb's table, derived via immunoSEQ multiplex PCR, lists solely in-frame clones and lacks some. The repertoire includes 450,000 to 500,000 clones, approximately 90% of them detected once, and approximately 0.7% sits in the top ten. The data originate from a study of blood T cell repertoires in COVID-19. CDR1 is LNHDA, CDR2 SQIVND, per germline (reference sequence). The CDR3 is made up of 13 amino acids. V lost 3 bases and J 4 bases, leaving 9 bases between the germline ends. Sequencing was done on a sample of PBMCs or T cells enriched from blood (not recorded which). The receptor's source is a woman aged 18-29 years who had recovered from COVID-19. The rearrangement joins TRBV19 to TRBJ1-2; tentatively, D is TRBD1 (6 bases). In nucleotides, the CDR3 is TGTGCCAGTAGTATTAGGGGGACCTATGGCTACACCTTC. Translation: CASSIRGTYGYTF.